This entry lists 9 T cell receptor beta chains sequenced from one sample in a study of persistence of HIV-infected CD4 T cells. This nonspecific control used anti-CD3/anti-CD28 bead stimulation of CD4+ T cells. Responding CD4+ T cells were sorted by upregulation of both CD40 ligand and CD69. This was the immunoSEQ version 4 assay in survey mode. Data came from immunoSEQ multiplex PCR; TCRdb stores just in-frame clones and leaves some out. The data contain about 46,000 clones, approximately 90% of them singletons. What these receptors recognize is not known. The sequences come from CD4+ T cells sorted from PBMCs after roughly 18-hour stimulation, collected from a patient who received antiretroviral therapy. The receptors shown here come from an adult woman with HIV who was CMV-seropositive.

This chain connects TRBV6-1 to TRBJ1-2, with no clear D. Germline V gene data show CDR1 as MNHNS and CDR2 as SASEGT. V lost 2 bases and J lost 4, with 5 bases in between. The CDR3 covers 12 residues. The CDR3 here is CASSERSYGYTF. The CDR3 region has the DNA TGTGCCAGCAGTGAAAGATCCTATGGCTACACCTTC.

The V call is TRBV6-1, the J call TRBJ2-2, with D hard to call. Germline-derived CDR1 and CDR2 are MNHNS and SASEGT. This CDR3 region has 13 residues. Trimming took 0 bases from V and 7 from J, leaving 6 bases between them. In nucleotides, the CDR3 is TGTGCCAGCAGTGAAGCGCACGGCGGGGAGCTGTTTTTT. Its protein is CASSEAHGGELFF.

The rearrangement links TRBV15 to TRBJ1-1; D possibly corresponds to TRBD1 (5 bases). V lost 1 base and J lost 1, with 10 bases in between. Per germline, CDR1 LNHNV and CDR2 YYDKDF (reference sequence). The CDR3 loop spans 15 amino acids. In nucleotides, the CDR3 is TGTGCCACCAGCAGAGGAGGGGCTAGGAACACTGAAGCTTTCTTT. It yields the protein CATSRGGARNTEAFF.

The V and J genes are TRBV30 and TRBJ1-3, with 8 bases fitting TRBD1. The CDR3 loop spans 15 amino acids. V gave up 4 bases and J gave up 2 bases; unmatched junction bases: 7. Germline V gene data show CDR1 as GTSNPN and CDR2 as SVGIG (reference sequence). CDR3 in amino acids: CAWIDMGQAGNTIYF. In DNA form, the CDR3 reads TGTGCCTGGATCGATATGGGACAGGCTGGAAACACCATATATTTT.

The chain's CDR3 is CASSQDLLGQPSEAFF. The DNA for the CDR3 is TGCGCCAGCAGCCAAGATTTATTGGGACAGCCTTCTGAAGCTTTCTTT. This chain links TRBV4-3 with TRBJ1-1; 7 bases map to TRBD1. Germline CDR1 and CDR2: LGHNA and YSLEER. This CDR3 has 16 amino acids. V lost 0 bases and J lost 6; bases outside the gene matches: 10.

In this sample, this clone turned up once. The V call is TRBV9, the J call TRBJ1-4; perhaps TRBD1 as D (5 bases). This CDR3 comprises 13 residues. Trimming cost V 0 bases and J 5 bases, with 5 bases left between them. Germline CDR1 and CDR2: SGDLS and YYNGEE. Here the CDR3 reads CASSVGGNEKLFF. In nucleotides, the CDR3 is TGTGCCAGCAGCGTAGGGGGGAATGAAAAACTGTTTTTT.

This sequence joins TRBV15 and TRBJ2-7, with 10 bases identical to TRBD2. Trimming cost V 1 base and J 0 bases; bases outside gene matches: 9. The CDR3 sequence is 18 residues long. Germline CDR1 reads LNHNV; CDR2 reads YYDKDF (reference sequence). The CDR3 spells CATSRAPWTSGNSYEQYF. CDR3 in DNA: TGTGCCACCAGCAGAGCTCCCTGGACTAGCGGAAACTCCTACGAGCAGTACTTC.

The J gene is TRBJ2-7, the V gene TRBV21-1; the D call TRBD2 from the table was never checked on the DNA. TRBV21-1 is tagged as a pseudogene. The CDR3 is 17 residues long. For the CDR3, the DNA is TGTGCCAGCAGCAAACTAAGGAGGGATCAGAGTTCCTACGAGCAGTACTTC. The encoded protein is CASSKLRRDQSSYEQYF.

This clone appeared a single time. The CDR3 protein is CASVWDRAVGTEAFF. The CDR3 DNA sequence: TGTGCCAGCGTGTGGGACAGGGCCGTAGGCACTGAAGCTTTCTTT. The chain has TRBV2 and TRBJ1-1; 9 bases map to TRBD1. This CDR3 region has 15 residues. V lost 8 bases to trimming and J lost 4 bases; unmatched junction nucleotides: 11. Germline V gene data show CDR1 as SNHLY and CDR2 as FYNNEI.